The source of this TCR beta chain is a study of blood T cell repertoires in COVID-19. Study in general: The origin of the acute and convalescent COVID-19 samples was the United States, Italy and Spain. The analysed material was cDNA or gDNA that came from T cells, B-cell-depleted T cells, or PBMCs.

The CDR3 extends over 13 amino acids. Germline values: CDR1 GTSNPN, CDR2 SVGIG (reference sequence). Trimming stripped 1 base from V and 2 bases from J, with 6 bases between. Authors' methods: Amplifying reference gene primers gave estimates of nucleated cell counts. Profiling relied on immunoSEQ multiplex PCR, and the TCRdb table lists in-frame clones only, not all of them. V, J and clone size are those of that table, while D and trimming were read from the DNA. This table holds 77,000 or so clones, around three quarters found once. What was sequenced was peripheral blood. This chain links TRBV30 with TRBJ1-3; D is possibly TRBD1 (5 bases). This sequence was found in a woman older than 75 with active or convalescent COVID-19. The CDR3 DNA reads TGTGCCTGGAGTGGGGGCGCTGGAAACACCATATATTTT. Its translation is CAWSGGAGNTIYF.